This is a list of T cell receptor beta chains from one sample in a study of T cells in Graves' hyperthyroidism and ophthalmopathy. TCRdb used MiXCR to reprocess the multiplex PCR reads, holding one entry per CDR3 protein. The table has about 600,000 distinct CDR3 sequences, around 14% seen once. Sequenced sample: blood. These receptors originate from a woman younger than 30 with Graves' ophthalmopathy. CDR3s include the opening cysteine and the closing phenylalanine or tryptophan. Each record gives: J gene, D gene, clone size, V gene, CDR3 DNA, CDR3 protein. The D gene is left open where the match is weak. Not all rows give a size; the values are once, few, many and, for expanded clones, a class.

J gene: TRBJ2-5
D gene: NA
clone size: many
V gene: TRBV4-1
CDR3 DNA: TGCGCCAGCAGCCAAGAATTCGGGGGCGGAGAGACCCAGTACTTC
CDR3 protein: CASSQEFGGGETQYF

J gene: TRBJ2-3
D gene: NA
clone size: NA
V gene: TRBV7-3
CDR3 DNA: TGTGCCAGCAGCTTAGTTTACACAGATACGCAGTATTTT
CDR3 protein: CASSLVYTDTQYF

J gene: TRBJ2-7
D gene: TRBD2
clone size: NA
V gene: TRBV6-2/TRBV6-3
CDR3 DNA: TGTGCCAGCAGGGGGGAAATAGCGGGGGTAGGGGAGCAGTACTTC
CDR3 protein: CASRGEIAGVGEQYF

J gene: TRBJ2-2
D gene: NA
clone size: NA
V gene: TRBV20-1
CDR3 DNA: TGCAGTGCTAGGGCTATAGTGGGGGGCGGATCAGGCCGCTCTATAACCGGGGAGCTGTTTTTT
CDR3 protein: CSARAIVGGGSGRSITGELFF

J gene: TRBJ2-2
D gene: NA
clone size: few
V gene: TRBV4-1
CDR3 DNA: TGCGCCAGCAGCCTAAGTGTGAGGGGGACCGCGAACACCGGGGAGCTGTTTTTT
CDR3 protein: CASSLSVRGTANTGELFF

J gene: TRBJ2-2
D gene: NA
clone size: few
V gene: TRBV4-2
CDR3 DNA: TGTGCCAGCAGCCTCTCTGACCCTGTTGACACCGGGGAGCTGTTTTTT
CDR3 protein: CASSLSDPVDTGELFF

J gene: TRBJ1-5
D gene: NA
clone size: few
V gene: TRBV7-3
CDR3 DNA: TGTGCCAGCAGCCCAGGATCAGATCAGCCCCAGCATTTT
CDR3 protein: CASSPGSDQPQHF

J gene: TRBJ2-7
D gene: NA
clone size: once
V gene: TRBV7-9
CDR3 DNA: TGTGCCAGCAGCTCCGGACTATCCTACGGGCAGTACTTC
CDR3 protein: CASSSGLSYGQYF

J gene: TRBJ1-2
D gene: TRBD1
clone size: many
V gene: TRBV18
CDR3 DNA: TGTGCCAGCTCACCCGGGACAGGCCTAGTCAGCTACACCTTC
CDR3 protein: CASSPGTGLVSYTF

J gene: TRBJ2-7
D gene: TRBD2
clone size: few
V gene: TRBV20-1
CDR3 DNA: TGCAGTGCGAAATCCTGGGGGCGGGAGGGATACGAGCAGTACTTC
CDR3 protein: CSAKSWGREGYEQYF

J gene: TRBJ1-1
D gene: NA
clone size: few
V gene: TRBV24-1
CDR3 DNA: TGTGCCACCAGTGATGGGGCTCGAGCTTTCTTT
CDR3 protein: CATSDGARAFF

J gene: TRBJ1-1
D gene: NA
clone size: many
V gene: TRBV7-9
CDR3 DNA: TGTGCCAGCAGCTTAGTAGGCCCCCTAAGTGCGGGCACTGAAGCTTTCTTT
CDR3 protein: CASSLVGPLSAGTEAFF

J gene: TRBJ2-2
D gene: NA
clone size: many
V gene: TRBV11-1
CDR3 DNA: TGTGCCAGCACCCGCGGACAGACCACCGGGGAGCTGTTTTTT
CDR3 protein: CASTRGQTTGELFF

J gene: TRBJ2-3
D gene: TRBD2
clone size: NA
V gene: TRBV20-1
CDR3 DNA: TGCAGTGCTAGAGATCACACTAGCGGGAGCTTAACAGATACGCAGTATTTT
CDR3 protein: CSARDHTSGSLTDTQYF

J gene: TRBJ1-5
D gene: NA
clone size: many
V gene: TRBV6-1
CDR3 DNA: TGTGCCAGCAGTGAAGGGTCCGGCCTAAATAGCAATCAGCCCCAGCATTTT
CDR3 protein: CASSEGSGLNSNQPQHF

J gene: TRBJ2-5
D gene: NA
clone size: many
V gene: TRBV27
CDR3 DNA: TGTGCCAGCAGTTTATACCCCAATGCCCCCTCTCGGGACTTC
CDR3 protein: CASSLYPNAPSRDF

J gene: TRBJ2-7
D gene: NA
clone size: many
V gene: TRBV6-1
CDR3 DNA: TGTGCCAGCAGTGAAACGGCAGGCCCCCCCTACGAGCAGTACTTC
CDR3 protein: CASSETAGPPYEQYF

J gene: TRBJ2-7
D gene: TRBD2
clone size: many
V gene: TRBV5-1
CDR3 DNA: TGCGCCACCCGGGAGGGCTCGGGCGAGCAGTACTTC
CDR3 protein: CATREGSGEQYF

J gene: TRBJ2-6
D gene: NA
clone size: many
V gene: TRBV12-3/TRBV12-4
CDR3 DNA: TGTGCCAGCATTGAAAAGGTCTCTGGGGCCAACGTCCTGACTTTC
CDR3 protein: CASIEKVSGANVLTF

J gene: TRBJ2-7
D gene: NA
clone size: many
V gene: TRBV3-1
CDR3 DNA: TGTGCCAGCAGCCAAGACCCCGGCTCGGAGCAGTACTTC
CDR3 protein: CASSQDPGSEQYF

J gene: TRBJ1-5
D gene: NA
clone size: many
V gene: TRBV11-2
CDR3 DNA: TGTGCCAGCAGCTTGACGGATGCGAGGGTTCAGCCCCAGCATTTT
CDR3 protein: CASSLTDARVQPQHF

J gene: TRBJ2-3
D gene: TRBD2
clone size: NA
V gene: TRBV7-2
CDR3 DNA: TGTGCCAGCAGCTTGGGGCGGGAGGGGGGGGATACGCAGTATTTT
CDR3 protein: CASSLGREGGDTQYF

J gene: TRBJ1-4
D gene: NA
clone size: few
V gene: TRBV7-9
CDR3 DNA: TGTGCCAGCAGCTTCATGGGGACCGAAAATGAAAAACTGTTTTTT
CDR3 protein: CASSFMGTENEKLFF

J gene: TRBJ2-7
D gene: NA
clone size: NA
V gene: TRBV29-1
CDR3 DNA: TGCAGCGTTGCTAAGTCTAACGAGCAGTACTTC
CDR3 protein: CSVAKSNEQYF

J gene: TRBJ2-7
D gene: NA
clone size: many
V gene: TRBV5-1
CDR3 DNA: TGCGCCAGCAGCTCCCACCCTCTCCAGGGGCCGCGTACCTACGAGCAGTACTTC
CDR3 protein: CASSSHPLQGPRTYEQYF

J gene: TRBJ1-4
D gene: NA
clone size: NA
V gene: TRBV6-1
CDR3 DNA: TGTGCCAGCAGCCCCGGACGTCTAAATGAAAAACTGTTTTTT
CDR3 protein: CASSPGRLNEKLFF

J gene: TRBJ1-6
D gene: NA
clone size: few
V gene: TRBV11-1
CDR3 DNA: TGTGCCAGCAGCCCTGTGACGGATTCACCCCTCCACTTT
CDR3 protein: CASSPVTDSPLHF

J gene: TRBJ2-7
D gene: TRBD1
clone size: few
V gene: TRBV6-1
CDR3 DNA: TGTGCCAGCAGAGCGTTTGGGACAGGCTTCTACGAGCAGTACTTC
CDR3 protein: CASRAFGTGFYEQYF

J gene: TRBJ2-2
D gene: NA
clone size: many
V gene: TRBV30
CDR3 DNA: TGTGCCTGGAGCCCGGGACATTACACCGGGGAGCTGTTTTTT
CDR3 protein: CAWSPGHYTGELFF

J gene: TRBJ1-1
D gene: TRBD1
clone size: many
V gene: TRBV19
CDR3 DNA: TGTGCCAGTACCCTAGGACAGGGGAACACTGAAGCTTTCTTT
CDR3 protein: CASTLGQGNTEAFF

J gene: TRBJ2-1
D gene: TRBD2
clone size: many
V gene: TRBV27
CDR3 DNA: TGTGCCAGCAGTTTGGTAGCGGGAGGGCTGTATGAGCAGTTCTTC
CDR3 protein: CASSLVAGGLYEQFF